The TCR beta chain under discussion was sequenced for a study of blood T cell repertoires in COVID-19. Study context: Acute and convalescent COVID-19 samples came from the United States, Italy and Spain. T cells, B-cell-depleted T cells, or PBMCs provided the cDNA or gDNA that served as material.

In the original analysis: Estimates of nucleated cell counts were drawn from the amplification of reference gene primers. Produced via immunoSEQ multiplex PCR; TCRdb's table is partial and in-frame only. V, J and clone size are those of that table, while D and trimming were read from the DNA. This table has under 55,000 clones, 84% appearing once. This clone showed up just once. Germline-derived CDR1 and CDR2 are LGHDT and YNNKEL (reference sequence). The V segment lost 8 bases and the J segment 8 bases; nucleotides outside the gene matches: 10. The CDR3 length is 15 residues. Material: peripheral blood. The V call is TRBV3-1 (or the pseudogene TRBV3-2), the J call TRBJ2-1; TRBD1 agrees at 12 bases. This TCR came from a man aged 50 to 59 with acute or convalescent COVID-19. The CDR3: CASGTPGQGADEQFF. Here the CDR3 DNA reads TGTGCCAGCGGGACACCGGGACAGGGGGCTGATGAGCAGTTCTTC.